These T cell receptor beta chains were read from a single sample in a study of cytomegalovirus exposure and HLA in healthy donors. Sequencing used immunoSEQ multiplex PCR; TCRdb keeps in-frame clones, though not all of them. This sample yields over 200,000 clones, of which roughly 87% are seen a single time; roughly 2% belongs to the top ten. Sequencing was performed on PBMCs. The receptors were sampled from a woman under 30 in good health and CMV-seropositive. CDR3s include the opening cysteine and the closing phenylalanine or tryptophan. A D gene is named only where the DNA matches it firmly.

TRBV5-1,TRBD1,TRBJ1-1,CASSSGPTGTEAFF
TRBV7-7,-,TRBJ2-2,CASSLGLGGPTGELFF
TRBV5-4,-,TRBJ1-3,CASSIGMAGNTIYF
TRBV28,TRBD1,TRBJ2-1,CASSLRRTGGEQFF
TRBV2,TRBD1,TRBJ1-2,CASMGQGGGYTF
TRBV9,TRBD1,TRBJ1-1,CASSSQGGSTEAFF
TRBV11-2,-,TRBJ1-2,CASSLQSGGNYGYTF
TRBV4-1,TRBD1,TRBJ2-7,CASSQDRPGTGLSEQYF
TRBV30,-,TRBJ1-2,CAWSVRADSLYGYTF
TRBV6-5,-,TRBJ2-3,CASSPGLDTQYF
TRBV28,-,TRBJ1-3,CASSFRTAGNTIYF
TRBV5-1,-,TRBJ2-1,CASSPSLANYNEQFF
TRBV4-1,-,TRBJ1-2,CASGRRGYGYTF
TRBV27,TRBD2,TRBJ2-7,CASRALAGGYEQYF
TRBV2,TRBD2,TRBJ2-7,CASRTSTYEQYF
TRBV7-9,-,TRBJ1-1,CASSLAQGEAFF
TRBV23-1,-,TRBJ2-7,CASSHPPRDYEQYF